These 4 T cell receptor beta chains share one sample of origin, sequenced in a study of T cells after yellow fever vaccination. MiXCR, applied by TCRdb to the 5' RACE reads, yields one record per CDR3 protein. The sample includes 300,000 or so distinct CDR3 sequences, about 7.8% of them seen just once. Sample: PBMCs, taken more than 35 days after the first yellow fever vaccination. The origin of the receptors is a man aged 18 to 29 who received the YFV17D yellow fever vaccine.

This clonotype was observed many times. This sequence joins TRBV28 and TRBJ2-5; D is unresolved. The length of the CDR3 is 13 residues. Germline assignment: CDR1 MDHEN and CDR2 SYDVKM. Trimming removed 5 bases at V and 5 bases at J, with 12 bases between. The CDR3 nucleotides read TGTGCCAGCAGTGCTCCGAGGTGGGAGACCCAGTACTTC. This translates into CASSAPRWETQYF.

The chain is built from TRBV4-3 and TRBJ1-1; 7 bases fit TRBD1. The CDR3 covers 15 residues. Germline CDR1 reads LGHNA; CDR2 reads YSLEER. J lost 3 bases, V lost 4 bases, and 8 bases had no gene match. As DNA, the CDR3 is TGCGCCAGCAGCCGATTTTCTACAGGGGACACTGAAGCTTTCTTT. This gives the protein CASSRFSTGDTEAFF.

CDR3: CSAIYPGQSSYEQYF. Written as DNA, the CDR3 is TGCAGTGCTATTTACCCGGGCCAGAGCTCCTACGAGCAGTACTTC. This chain uses TRBV20-1 with TRBJ2-7; no clear D. Trimming pared 4 bases from V and 0 bases from J, leaving 16 bases between. The CDR3 runs to 15 residues. Germline V CDR1 and CDR2: DFQATT, SNEGSKA (reference sequence).

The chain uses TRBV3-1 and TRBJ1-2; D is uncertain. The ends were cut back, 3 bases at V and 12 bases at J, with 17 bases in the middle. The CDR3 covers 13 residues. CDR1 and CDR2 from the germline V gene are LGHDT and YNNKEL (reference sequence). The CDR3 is CASSQRTTGEDTF. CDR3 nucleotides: TGTGCCAGCAGCCAGAGAACGACCGGCGAGGACACCTTC.